The T cell receptor (beta chain) described here comes from a study of T cells in pancreatic ductal adenocarcinoma. Selected pancreatic ductal adenocarcinoma patients had undergone surgery without neoadjuvant therapy. The method was immunoSEQ multiplex PCR; TCRdb's version includes in-frame clones alone and lacks a portion of them. The repertoire has 4,500 or so clones, 68% of them found once; the top ten carry approximately 15%. The V gene's germline CDR1 is LNHDA and CDR2 SQIVND (reference sequence). The germline V and J ends were trimmed by 8 bases and 3 bases, with 11 bases remaining between them. The length of the CDR3 is 13 residues. Study results and caveats: Results skew toward the minority of patients with early-stage disease. Tumors hold more CD45RO+ effector T cells, which may bias toward lower diversity. Compared with tumor, blood showed more total productive templates and around 8.4-fold more clonotypes. Mean clonality was approximately 0.11 in tumors and around 0.065 in blood, not significantly different.

On this clone itself: The antigen is not known.

This sequence was found in a human donor with pancreatic ductal adenocarcinoma. The material sequenced was pancreatic tumor tissue. This chain joins TRBV19 and TRBJ1-3, with a tentative D call TRBD1 (5 bases). Here the CDR3 reads CASSRGIGNTIYF. CDR3 nucleotides: TGTGCCAGTTCAAGGGGCATTGGAAACACCATATATTTT.